What follows is one TCR beta chain and its context. Its specificity is not known. Trimming left V 7 bases short and J 5 bases short, with 5 bases between. Looked up from germline, CDR1 is MNHEY and CDR2 is SVGAGI. The CDR3 spans 10 residues. Following autologous stem cell transplantation, relapse occurred in every patient, and exposure to brentuximab vedotin varied. The sample belongs to a study of PD-1 blockade in classical Hodgkin lymphoma. Libraries were prepared by immunoSEQ multiplex PCR; TCRdb keeps only in-frame clonotypes and omits some of them. Of approximately 19,000 clones listed, more than 60% were seen once; the top ten hold roughly 40%. Whole-study results and caveats: Reported baseline diversity: healthy donors highest, relapsed/refractory patients lowest.

The source was peripheral blood mononuclear cells (PBMCs), collected before the second cycle of nivolumab. The rearrangement links TRBV6-5 to TRBJ2-5; D unclear. The sequence came from a human donor with classical Hodgkin lymphoma. The CDR3 region is CASIRETQYF. In nucleotides, the CDR3 is TGTGCCAGCATACGGGAGACCCAGTACTTC.